These T cell receptor beta chains were read from a single sample in a study of T-cell reconstitution after alpha-beta-depleted transplantation in children. TCRdb re-derived calls from the PCR reads in MiXCR, one entry per CDR3 protein. The repertoire holds around 180,000 distinct CDR3 sequences, roughly 10% seen once, with roughly 13% in the top ten. This specimen was PBMCs, taken before TCRalphabeta/CD19-depleted stem cell transplant. These receptors were obtained from a boy younger than 10 with acute myeloid leukemia, due to receive a stem cell transplant. The CDR3 runs from the conserved cysteine through the conserved F or W. D genes are given only for firm matches. Size values are once, few and many counts, or a class for expanded clones, and some rows have none.

D gene: .
V gene: TRBV20-1
J gene: TRBJ1-3
CDR3 length: 16
clone size: .
CDR3 protein: CSASWAPARSGNTIYF
CDR3 DNA: TGCAGTGCTAGTTGGGCACCAGCCCGCTCTGGAAACACCATATATTTT

D gene: .
V gene: TRBV7-9
J gene: TRBJ2-3
CDR3 length: 15
clone size: many
CDR3 protein: CASSLAGGPTDTQYF
CDR3 DNA: TGTGCCAGCAGCTTAGCGGGAGGACCCACAGATACGCAGTATTTT

D gene: .
V gene: TRBV13
J gene: TRBJ1-3
CDR3 length: 16
clone size: .
CDR3 protein: CARSRGAPYSGNTIYF
CDR3 DNA: TGTGCCAGGAGCCGAGGGGCTCCATACTCTGGAAACACCATATATTTT

D gene: .
V gene: TRBV7-8
J gene: TRBJ1-2
CDR3 length: 15
clone size: .
CDR3 protein: CASSLVGSSAYGYTF
CDR3 DNA: TGTGCCAGCAGCTTAGTGGGGTCGTCAGCATATGGCTACACCTTC

D gene: .
V gene: TRBV7-9
J gene: TRBJ2-3
CDR3 length: 15
clone size: many
CDR3 protein: CASSLALHTTDTQYF
CDR3 DNA: TGTGCCAGCAGCTTAGCGCTCCACACCACAGATACGCAGTATTTT

D gene: .
V gene: TRBV29-1
J gene: TRBJ2-1
CDR3 length: 13
clone size: many
CDR3 protein: CSVKPSSANEQFF
CDR3 DNA: TGCAGCGTCAAACCCTCTAGCGCCAATGAGCAGTTCTTC

D gene: TRBD1
V gene: TRBV11-2
J gene: TRBJ2-3
CDR3 length: 16
clone size: many
CDR3 protein: CASSLEPGQITDTQYF
CDR3 DNA: TGTGCCAGCAGCTTAGAACCGGGACAGATAACAGATACGCAGTATTTT

D gene: .
V gene: TRBV27
J gene: TRBJ2-3
CDR3 length: 12
clone size: many
CDR3 protein: CASSLTADTQYF
CDR3 DNA: TGTGCCAGCAGTTTAACAGCAGATACGCAGTATTTT

D gene: TRBD2
V gene: TRBV5-1
J gene: TRBJ2-7
CDR3 length: 15
clone size: many
CDR3 protein: CASSSTSGRANEQYF
CDR3 DNA: TGCGCCAGCAGCTCCACTAGCGGGAGGGCCAACGAGCAGTACTTC

D gene: TRBD1
V gene: TRBV20-1
J gene: TRBJ1-2
CDR3 length: 14
clone size: many
CDR3 protein: CSARDGTGGDGYTF
CDR3 DNA: TGCAGTGCTAGAGATGGGACAGGGGGGGATGGCTACACCTTC

D gene: TRBD2
V gene: TRBV2
J gene: TRBJ2-5
CDR3 length: 14
clone size: many
CDR3 protein: CAVRGLAEQETQYF
CDR3 DNA: TGTGCCGTCCGGGGTCTAGCGGAACAAGAGACCCAGTACTTC

D gene: .
V gene: TRBV5-6
J gene: TRBJ1-1
CDR3 length: 17
clone size: many
CDR3 protein: CASSLRWDTVGDTEAFF
CDR3 DNA: TGTGCCAGCAGCCTACGTTGGGACACAGTGGGGGACACTGAAGCTTTCTTT

D gene: .
V gene: TRBV6-5
J gene: TRBJ1-2
CDR3 length: 15
clone size: many
CDR3 protein: CASSYSGAQGYGYTF
CDR3 DNA: TGTGCCAGCAGTTACTCAGGGGCGCAGGGCTATGGCTACACCTTC

D gene: .
V gene: TRBV12-3/TRBV12-4
J gene: TRBJ1-5
CDR3 length: 13
clone size: .
CDR3 protein: CASSGSRNQPQHF
CDR3 DNA: TGTGCCAGCAGCGGGAGTAGGAATCAGCCCCAGCATTTT

D gene: .
V gene: TRBV1
J gene: TRBJ2-2
CDR3 length: 14
clone size: .
CDR3 protein: CTSSQGGGAGELFF
CDR3 DNA: TGCACCAGCAGCCAAGGCGGGGGGGCCGGGGAGCTGTTTTTT

D gene: .
V gene: TRBV5-6
J gene: TRBJ2-5
CDR3 length: 13
clone size: many
CDR3 protein: CASSLKGEETQYF
CDR3 DNA: TGTGCCAGCAGCTTAAAGGGGGAAGAGACCCAGTACTTC

D gene: .
V gene: TRBV7-3
J gene: TRBJ2-7
CDR3 length: 13
clone size: many
CDR3 protein: CASSLTPSGEQYF
CDR3 DNA: TGTGCCAGCAGCCTCACACCCTCGGGCGAGCAGTACTTC

D gene: .
V gene: TRBV20-1
J gene: TRBJ1-3
CDR3 length: 14
clone size: many
CDR3 protein: CSAPEQDSGNTIYF
CDR3 DNA: TGCAGTGCTCCCGAGCAGGACTCTGGAAACACCATATATTTT

D gene: .
V gene: TRBV5-1
J gene: TRBJ2-1
CDR3 length: 14
clone size: many
CDR3 protein: CASSLAGWKNEQFF
CDR3 DNA: TGCGCCAGCAGCTTGGCCGGATGGAAAAATGAGCAGTTCTTC

D gene: .
V gene: TRBV5-1
J gene: TRBJ2-1
CDR3 length: 15
clone size: many
CDR3 protein: CASSPGVRDVNEQFF
CDR3 DNA: TGCGCCAGCAGCCCGGGGGTTCGGGACGTCAATGAGCAGTTCTTC

D gene: TRBD2
V gene: TRBV12-3/TRBV12-4
J gene: TRBJ2-1
CDR3 length: 17
clone size: many
CDR3 protein: CASSIALTSGGPDEQFF
CDR3 DNA: TGTGCCAGCAGTATTGCCTTGACTAGCGGGGGGCCCGATGAGCAGTTCTTC

D gene: .
V gene: TRBV7-9
J gene: TRBJ2-1
CDR3 length: 19
clone size: many
CDR3 protein: CASSTRHEHTMASYNEQFF
CDR3 DNA: TGTGCCAGCAGCACCAGACACGAGCACACTATGGCCTCCTACAATGAGCAGTTCTTC

D gene: .
V gene: TRBV14
J gene: TRBJ1-2
CDR3 length: 15
clone size: many
CDR3 protein: CASSDQGLSVGGYTF
CDR3 DNA: TGTGCCAGCAGCGACCAGGGCCTAAGTGTCGGTGGCTACACCTTC

D gene: .
V gene: TRBV7-8
J gene: TRBJ2-7
CDR3 length: 17
clone size: many
CDR3 protein: CASSSRPGQQFPYEQYF
CDR3 DNA: TGTGCCAGCAGCTCACGGCCCGGACAGCAGTTTCCTTACGAGCAGTACTTC

D gene: .
V gene: TRBV7-2
J gene: TRBJ2-2
CDR3 length: 13
clone size: many
CDR3 protein: CASRPPNTGELFF
CDR3 DNA: TGTGCCAGCCGACCACCGAACACCGGGGAGCTGTTTTTT

D gene: .
V gene: TRBV5-5
J gene: TRBJ1-6
CDR3 length: 15
clone size: many
CDR3 protein: CASSFGQVYNSPLHF
CDR3 DNA: TGTGCCAGCAGCTTTGGGCAGGTTTATAATTCACCCCTCCACTTT

D gene: TRBD2
V gene: TRBV20-1
J gene: TRBJ2-7
CDR3 length: 14
clone size: many
CDR3 protein: CSAPDPGGLYEQYF
CDR3 DNA: TGCAGTGCTCCGGACCCGGGAGGGCTCTACGAGCAGTACTTC

D gene: TRBD1
V gene: TRBV6-5
J gene: TRBJ1-6
CDR3 length: 16
clone size: many
CDR3 protein: CASSYAFDRAASPLHF
CDR3 DNA: TGTGCCAGCAGTTACGCCTTCGACAGGGCGGCTTCACCCCTCCACTTT

D gene: .
V gene: TRBV3-1
J gene: TRBJ1-2
CDR3 length: 14
clone size: many
CDR3 protein: CASSQDKTGYGYTF
CDR3 DNA: TGTGCCAGCAGCCAAGATAAAACAGGGTATGGCTACACCTTC

D gene: .
V gene: TRBV15
J gene: TRBJ1-4
CDR3 length: 12
clone size: many
CDR3 protein: CATRRAQEKLFF
CDR3 DNA: TGTGCCACCCGCCGAGCTCAAGAAAAACTGTTTTTT

D gene: .
V gene: TRBV19
J gene: TRBJ2-1
CDR3 length: 18
clone size: .
CDR3 protein: CASSMGASGLSSYNEQFF
CDR3 DNA: TGTGCCAGTAGTATGGGCGCCAGCGGTCTAAGCTCCTACAATGAGCAGTTCTTC

D gene: .
V gene: TRBV20-1
J gene: TRBJ2-2
CDR3 length: 14
clone size: few
CDR3 protein: CSASGGLSTGELFF
CDR3 DNA: TGCAGTGCTAGCGGGGGGCTCAGCACCGGGGAGCTGTTTTTT